This paragraph covers one T cell receptor (beta chain) sequence. V was clipped by 1 base and J by 5 bases, with 10 bases between them. The length of the CDR3 is 14 residues. Germline CDR1 is MNHNS and CDR2 is SASEGT. Produced via immunoSEQ multiplex PCR; TCRdb's table is partial and in-frame only. The sample contains tens of thousands of clones, roughly 90% of which appear only once. This sample is part of a study of blood T cell repertoires in COVID-19. Source material: peripheral blood. The receptor was derived from a woman aged 55-70 years with acute or convalescent COVID-19. The chain recombines TRBV6-1 with TRBJ2-3; TRBD1 is a possible D gene (5 bases). The CDR3 reads CASSEGQGIDTQYF. DNA of the CDR3: TGTGCCAGCAGTGAAGGGCAGGGAATAGATACGCAGTATTTT.